The T cell receptor (beta chain) described here comes from a study of technical replicates of blood from several donors. Trimming cost V 1 base and J 7 bases; bases outside gene matches: 2. The CDR3 has 14 amino acids. CDR1 and CDR2 from the germline V gene are SGDLS and YYNGEE. Here immunoSEQ multiplex PCR was the method, and the copy in TCRdb shows in-frame clones only, minus some. The table records around 97,000 clones, just under 95% of them present only once. This clone was observed a single time. This TCR came from a human donor in good health. The specimen sequenced was T cells isolated from PBMCs. J is TRBJ2-1 and V is TRBV9; 10 nucleotides match TRBD2. The CDR3 DNA reads TGTGCCAGCAGCGTACCGACTAGCGGGAATGAGCAGTTCTTC. It codes for CASSVPTSGNEQFF.